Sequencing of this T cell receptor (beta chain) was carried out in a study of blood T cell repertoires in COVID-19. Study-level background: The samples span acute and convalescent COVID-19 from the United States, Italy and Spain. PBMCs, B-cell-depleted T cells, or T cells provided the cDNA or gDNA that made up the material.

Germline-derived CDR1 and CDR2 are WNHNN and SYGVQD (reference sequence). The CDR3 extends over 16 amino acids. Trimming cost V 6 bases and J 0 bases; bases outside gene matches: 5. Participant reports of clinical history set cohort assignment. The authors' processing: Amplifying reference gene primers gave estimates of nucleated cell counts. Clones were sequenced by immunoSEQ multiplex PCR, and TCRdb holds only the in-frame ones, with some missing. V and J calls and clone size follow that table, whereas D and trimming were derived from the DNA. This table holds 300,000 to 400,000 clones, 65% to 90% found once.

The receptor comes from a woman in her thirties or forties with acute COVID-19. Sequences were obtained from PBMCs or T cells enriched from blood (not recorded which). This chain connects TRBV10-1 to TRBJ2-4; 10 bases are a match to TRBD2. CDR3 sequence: CASSQLAGLAKNIQYF. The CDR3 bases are TGCGCCAGCAGCCAACTAGCGGGGTTAGCCAAAAACATTCAGTACTTC.